Presented here are 9 T cell receptor beta chains from one specimen sequenced in a study of T-cell reconstitution after alpha-beta-depleted transplantation in children. Broader study findings: Most T-cell counts and diversity one year after the transplant came from T cells that were newly produced.

Library preparation (for TCRbeta) was performed with unique molecular identifiers. TCRdb recomputed calls from the PCR reads with MiXCR, one row per CDR3 protein. Here the sample spans about 300,000 distinct CDR3 sequences, 7.5% to 9% being singletons. Their specific antigens are unknown. Sequences were derived from peripheral blood, sampled 360 days after TCRalphabeta/CD19-depleted stem cell transplant. The receptors derive from a female patient aged 2-10 years who had a stem cell transplant for Fanconi anemia, so the T cells may come from the graft donor.

A few counts support this clonotype. The chain combines TRBV19 with TRBJ1-2; no definite D call. The germline CDR1 and CDR2 sequences are LNHDA and SQIVND (reference sequence). V lost 3 bases, J lost 4 bases, and 12 bases lay in between. The CDR3 is 14 residues long. The CDR3, as DNA: TGTGCCAGTAGTATGGTAGGAGTTTTCTATGGCTACACCTTC. Its protein product is CASSMVGVFYGYTF.

Comment on this clonotype: This sequence may be a read error, since a much larger clone differs from it by one base. CDR3 in amino acids: CASSPGTASGETQFF. The CDR3 DNA sequence: TGTGCCAGCAGTCCCGGGACGGCGTCTGGAGAGACCCAGTTCTTC. J is TRBJ2-5 and V is TRBV12-3 or TRBV12-4, with D perhaps given as TRBD1 or TRBD2 (5 bases each). The J call may be mistaken, given a closer DNA end match to TRBJ2-1. The CDR3 runs 15 residues.

This clonotype was found many times. At one end, the junction sequence differs from germline, possibly due to a read error. The genes are TRBV2 and TRBJ2-2, with 7 bases matching TRBD2. CDR1 SNHLY and CDR2 FYNNEI come from the germline V gene. The CDR3 is 14 amino acids. CDR3 sequence: CAISLGGSTGELFF. The CDR3 DNA follows: TGTGCCATCAGTCTCGGGGGGAGCACCGGGGAGCTGTTTTTT. The complete variable domain, with remaining parts taken from reference TRBV2 and TRBJ2-2, reads EPEVTQTPSHQVTQMGQEVILRCVPISNHLYFYWYRQILGQKVEFLVSFYNNEISEKSEIFDDQFSVERPDGSNFTLKIRSTKLEDSAMYFCAISLGGSTGELFFGEGSRLTVL.

This clonotype has a count of ten or more. CDR3 nucleotide sequence: TGCAGTGTCGCTCCCGAAGGGGATCTGCACGAGCAGTACTTC. It is translated as CSVAPEGDLHEQYF. The genes are TRBV20-1 and TRBJ2-7; weak D call: TRBD1 (5 bases). Germline V CDR1 and CDR2: DFQATT, SNEGSKA (reference sequence). This CDR3 region has 14 residues. V lost 7 bases and J 5 bases, leaving 21 bases between the germline ends.

This clonotype was counted ten times or more. The chain has TRBV15 and TRBJ2-1; 10 nucleotides match TRBD1. V lost 4 bases to trimming and J lost 9 bases; unmatched junction nucleotides: 3. This CDR3 has 13 amino acids. Germline CDR1 is LNHNV and CDR2 is YYDKDF (reference sequence). CDR3 nucleotides: TGTGCCACCAGCACGGGACAGGGGAGTGAGCAGTTCTTC. Amino acids: CATSTGQGSEQFF.

The V gene is TRBV18, the J gene TRBJ1-6; D gene ambiguous. Germline CDR1 KGHSH, CDR2 LQKENI. V dropped 2 bases and J dropped 0 bases, with 5 bases sitting between them. The CDR3 loop spans 15 amino acids. CDR3 region: CASSPEYSYNSPLHF. CDR3 bases: TGTGCCAGCTCACCAGAATACTCCTATAATTCACCCCTCCACTTT.

The gene calls are TRBV5-1 and TRBJ2-3, with 8 bases matching TRBD2. Germline assignment: CDR1 SGHRS and CDR2 YFSETQ. J gave up 3 bases and V 3 bases, and 12 bases lay outside the gene matches. The CDR3 is made up of 17 amino acids. CDR3 sequence (DNA): TGCGCCAGCAGCTACAACAACCCGGGACTAGGGACAGATACGCAGTATTTT. As protein: CASSYNNPGLGTDTQYF. The full variable domain, in which reference TRBV5-1 and TRBJ2-3 provide the parts outside the CDR3, is KAGVTQTPRYLIKTRGQQVTLSCSPISGHRSVSWYQQTPGQGLQFLFEYFSETQRNKGNFPGRFSGRQFSNSRSEMNVSTLELGDSALYLCASSYNNPGLGTDTQYFGPGTRLTVL.

This clonotype was counted at least ten times. The chain combines TRBV10-3 with TRBJ1-6; D gene ambiguous. V lost 0 bases and J 5 bases, leaving 11 bases between the germline ends. The CDR3 consists of 16 residues. CDR1 and CDR2 (germline): ENHRY, SYGVKD. This CDR3 is CAISESEAGHNSPLHF. The CDR3 nucleotides read TGTGCCATCAGTGAGTCCGAAGCTGGGCATAATTCACCCCTCCACTTT.

This chain connects TRBV12-3 or TRBV12-4 to TRBJ2-7; the D gene is possibly TRBD2 (6 bases). The CDR3 is 13 residues long. V gave up 5 bases and J gave up 5 bases, with 13 bases separating them. The CDR3 spells CASSLTGANEQYV. Here the CDR3 DNA reads TGTGCCAGCAGTCTAACGGGAGCCAACGAGCAGTACGTC.